The present entry profiles one T cell receptor beta chain with its context. Its antigen is not known. This record comes from a study of T cell repertoires in cytomegalovirus infection. Background on the study: Indications came from public TCR beta signatures; they pointed to CMV infection and to a matching HLA type. Study results and caveats: CMV-specific TCR beta clonotypes restricted by HLA-C were the ones dominating the ex vivo response.

Trimming pared 2 bases from V and 5 bases from J, leaving 13 bases between. Germline CDR1 reads ENHRY; CDR2 reads SYGVKD. The CDR3 length is 15 residues. From the reads, TCRdb called clonotypes with MiXCR, one entry per CDR3 protein. The sample contains about 740,000 distinct CDR3 sequences, under 40% of which appear only once. The clonotype comes from a human donor in good health (CMV status not recorded). Some clones in this sample may be carry-over from other donors' samples. Sequences were obtained from PBMCs. The chain carries TRBV10-3 and TRBJ2-1; possible D gene TRBD2, 6 bases. The CDR3 DNA reads TGTGCCATCAGTGAGGTATCTGCGGGGAACAATGAGCAGTTCTTC. Its protein product is CAISEVSAGNNEQFF.